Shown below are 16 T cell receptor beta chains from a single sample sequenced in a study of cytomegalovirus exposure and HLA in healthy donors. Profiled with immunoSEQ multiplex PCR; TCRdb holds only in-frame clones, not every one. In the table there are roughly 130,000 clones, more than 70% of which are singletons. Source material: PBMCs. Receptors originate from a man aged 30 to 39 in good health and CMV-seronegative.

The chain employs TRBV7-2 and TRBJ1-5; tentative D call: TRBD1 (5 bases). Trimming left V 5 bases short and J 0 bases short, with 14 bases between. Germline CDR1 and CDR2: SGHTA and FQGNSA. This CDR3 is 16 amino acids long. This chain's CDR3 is CASSPDSFLSNQPQHF. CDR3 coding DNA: TGTGCCAGCAGCCCCGACAGTTTCCTTAGCAATCAGCCCCAGCATTTT.

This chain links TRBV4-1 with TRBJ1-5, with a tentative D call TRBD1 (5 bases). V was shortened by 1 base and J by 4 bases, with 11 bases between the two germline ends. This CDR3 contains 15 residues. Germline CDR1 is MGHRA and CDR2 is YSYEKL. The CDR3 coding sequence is TGCGCCAGCAGCCAAGTAACGGGGGGGAATCAGCCCCAGCATTTT. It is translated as CASSQVTGGNQPQHF.

The CDR3 nucleotides are TGTGCCAGCAGCATCGGGAACACCATATATTTT. It yields the protein CASSIGNTIYF. V and J are TRBV9 and TRBJ1-3; D is undetermined. CDR1 is SGDLS and CDR2 is YYNGEE in the germline V gene. CDR3 length: 11 amino acids. V was cut by 4 bases and J by 7 bases, with 6 bases left in between.

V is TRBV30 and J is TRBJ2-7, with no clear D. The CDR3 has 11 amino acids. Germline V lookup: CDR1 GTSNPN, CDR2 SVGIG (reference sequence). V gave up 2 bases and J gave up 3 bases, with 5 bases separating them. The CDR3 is CAWSTGYEQYF. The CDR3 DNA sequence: TGTGCCTGGAGTACGGGCTACGAGCAGTACTTC.

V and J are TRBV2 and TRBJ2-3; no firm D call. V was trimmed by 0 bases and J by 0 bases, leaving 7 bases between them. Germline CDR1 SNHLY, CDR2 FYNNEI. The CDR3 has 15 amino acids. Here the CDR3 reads CASSEALGSTDTQYF. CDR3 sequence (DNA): TGTGCCAGCAGTGAAGCGCTCGGGAGCACAGATACGCAGTATTTT.

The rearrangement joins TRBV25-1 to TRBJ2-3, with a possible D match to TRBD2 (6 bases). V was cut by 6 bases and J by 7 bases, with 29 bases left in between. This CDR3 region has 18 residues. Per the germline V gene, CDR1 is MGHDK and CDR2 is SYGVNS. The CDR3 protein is CASSPGGHRGAKIYTQYF. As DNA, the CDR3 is TGTGCCAGCAGCCCTGGAGGGCACCGAGGAGCGAAAATATATACGCAGTATTTT. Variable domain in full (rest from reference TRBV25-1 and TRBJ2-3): EADIYQTPRYLVIGTGKKITLECSQTMGHDKMYWYQQDPGMELHLIHYSYGVNSTEKGDLSSESTVSRIRTEHFPLTLESARPSHTSQYLCASSPGGHRGAKIYTQYFGPGTRLTVL.

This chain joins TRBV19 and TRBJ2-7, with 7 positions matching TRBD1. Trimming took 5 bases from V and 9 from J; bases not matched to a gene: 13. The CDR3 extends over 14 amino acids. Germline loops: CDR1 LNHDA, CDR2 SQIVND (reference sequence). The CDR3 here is CASSFLDRPGGQYF. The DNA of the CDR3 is TGTGCCAGTAGTTTCTTGGACAGGCCGGGCGGGCAGTACTTC.

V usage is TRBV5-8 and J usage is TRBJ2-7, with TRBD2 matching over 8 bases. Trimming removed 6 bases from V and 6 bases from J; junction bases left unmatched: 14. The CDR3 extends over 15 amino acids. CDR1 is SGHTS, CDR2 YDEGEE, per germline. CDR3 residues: CASTLGSVAGGEQYF. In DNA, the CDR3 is TGTGCCAGCACCCTAGGGTCGGTCGCGGGAGGCGAGCAGTACTTC.

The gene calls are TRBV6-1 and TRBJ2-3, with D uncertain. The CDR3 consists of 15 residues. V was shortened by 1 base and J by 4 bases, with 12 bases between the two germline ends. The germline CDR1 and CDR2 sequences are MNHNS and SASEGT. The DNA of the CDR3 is TGTGCCAGCAGTGAAGAAAGTGGTGGGCCAGATACGCAGTATTTT. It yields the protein CASSEESGGPDTQYF.

DNA of the CDR3: TGTGCCAGCTCACCGCAGGGACAACTCACTGAAGCTTTCTTT. Translation gives CASSPQGQLTEAFF. The V gene is TRBV18, the J gene TRBJ1-1, with D possibly matching TRBD1 (6 bases). Germline V gene data show CDR1 as KGHSH and CDR2 as LQKENI. CDR3 length equals 14 residues. V was trimmed by 3 bases and J by 4 bases, leaving 12 bases between them.

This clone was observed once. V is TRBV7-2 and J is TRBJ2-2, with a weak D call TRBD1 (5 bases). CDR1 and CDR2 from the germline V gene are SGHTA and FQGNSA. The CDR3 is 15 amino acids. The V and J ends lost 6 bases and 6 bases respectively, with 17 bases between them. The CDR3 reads CASRPDTGAAGELFF. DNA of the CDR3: TGTGCCAGCAGACCCGACACTGGGGCGGCCGGGGAGCTGTTTTTT. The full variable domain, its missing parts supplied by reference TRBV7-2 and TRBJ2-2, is GAGVSQSPSNKVTEKGKDVELRCDPISGHTALYWYRQSLGQGLEFLIYFQGNSAPDKSGLPSDRFSAERTGGSVSTLTIQRTQQEDSAVYLCASRPDTGAAGELFFGEGSRLTVL.

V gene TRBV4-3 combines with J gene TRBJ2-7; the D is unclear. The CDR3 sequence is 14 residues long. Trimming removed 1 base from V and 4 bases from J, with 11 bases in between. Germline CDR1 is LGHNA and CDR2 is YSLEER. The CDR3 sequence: CASSQGVTSYEQYF. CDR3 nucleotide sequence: TGCGCCAGCAGCCAAGGCGTCACTTCTTACGAGCAGTACTTC.

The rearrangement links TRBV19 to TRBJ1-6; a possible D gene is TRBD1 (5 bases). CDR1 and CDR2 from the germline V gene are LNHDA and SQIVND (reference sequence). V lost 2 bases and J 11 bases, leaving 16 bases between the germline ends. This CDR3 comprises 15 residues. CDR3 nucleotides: TGTGCCAGTAGTATAAAGTGGCAGGGTAAGCCACCCCTCCACTTT. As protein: CASSIKWQGKPPLHF.

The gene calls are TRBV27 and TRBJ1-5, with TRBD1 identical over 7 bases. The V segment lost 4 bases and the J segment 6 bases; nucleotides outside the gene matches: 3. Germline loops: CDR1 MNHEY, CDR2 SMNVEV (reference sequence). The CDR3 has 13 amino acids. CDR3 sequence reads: CASSSDRRQPQHF. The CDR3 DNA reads TGTGCCAGCAGTTCGGACAGGCGTCAGCCCCAGCATTTT.

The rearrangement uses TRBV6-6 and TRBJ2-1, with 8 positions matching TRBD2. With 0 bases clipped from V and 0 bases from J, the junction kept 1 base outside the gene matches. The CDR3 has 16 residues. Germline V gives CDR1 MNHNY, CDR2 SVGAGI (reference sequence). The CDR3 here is CASSYSGTSSYNEQFF. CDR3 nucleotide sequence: TGTGCCAGCAGTTACTCCGGGACTAGCTCCTACAATGAGCAGTTCTTC.

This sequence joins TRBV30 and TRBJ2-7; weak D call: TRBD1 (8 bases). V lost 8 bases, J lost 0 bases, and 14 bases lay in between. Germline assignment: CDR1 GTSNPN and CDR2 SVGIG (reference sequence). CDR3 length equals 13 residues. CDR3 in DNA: TGTGCCGGGGGGGACAGGTACTCCTACGAGCAGTACTTC. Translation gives CAGGDRYSYEQYF.